The rows below give T cell receptor beta chains drawn from one sample of a study of blood T cell repertoires in COVID-19. Using immunoSEQ multiplex PCR, the repertoire was profiled, and TCRdb retains in-frame clones only, with some absent. The table has some 300,000 clones, roughly 88% seen once; the top ten hold 6.9%. The sequencing sample was made of peripheral blood. The receptor source for this set is a woman aged 30 to 39 who had recovered from COVID-19. Both conserved end residues are part of each CDR3. D genes are given only for firm matches. Where a row states a size, it is once, few, many or the class of an expanded clone; other rows omit it.

size,V,J,D,DNA,CDR3
.,TRBV3-1/TRBV3-2,TRBJ1-1,TRBD1,TGTGCCAGCAGCGAGACAGGGGCGAACACTGAAGCTTTCTTT,CASSETGANTEAFF
.,TRBV5-5,TRBJ2-1,.,TGTGCCAGCAGCTCGATGGTCGGTGAGCAGTTCTTC,CASSSMVGEQFF
.,TRBV19,TRBJ2-3,TRBD1,TGTGCCAGTAGTGCCCGGGACAGGGGGCTGAAGTCAGATACGCAGTATTTT,CASSARDRGLKSDTQYF
.,TRBV3-1/TRBV3-2,TRBJ2-5,TRBD1,TGTGCCAGCAGCCAAGAAACAGGGGTCGGCCAAGAGACCCAGTACTTC,CASSQETGVGQETQYF
.,TRBV6-4,TRBJ2-7,TRBD1,TGTGCCAGCAGTCTTGGGACAGGGGTAATCTACGAGCAGTACTTC,CASSLGTGVIYEQYF
.,TRBV7-9,TRBJ2-3,.,TGTGCCAGCAGCTTAGCGGGGGGTGTAGATACGCAGTATTTT,CASSLAGGVDTQYF
.,TRBV6-5,TRBJ2-1,.,TGTGCCAGCGGCCCGAACAATGAGCAGTTCTTC,CASGPNNEQFF
.,TRBV6-5,TRBJ1-5,TRBD1,TGTGCCAGCAGTTATAGGACAGGGGACCAGCCCCAGCATTTT,CASSYRTGDQPQHF
once,TRBV5-6,TRBJ1-1,.,TGTGCCAGCAGCTTGGTTAGAGAATCCACTGAAGCTTTCTTT,CASSLVRESTEAFF
.,TRBV10-3,TRBJ1-1,.,TGTGCCATCAGTGAGTCGGATAGGACAGAAGTAAGGACTGAAGCTTTCTTT,CAISESDRTEVRTEAFF
many,TRBV6-2/TRBV6-3,TRBJ2-2,.,TGTGCCAGCAGTTACTCGAGTTCGAACACCGGGGAGCTGTTTTTT,CASSYSSSNTGELFF
.,TRBV10-1,TRBJ1-3,.,TGCGCCAGCAGCTCCAGAGGAAACACCATATATTTT,CASSSRGNTIYF